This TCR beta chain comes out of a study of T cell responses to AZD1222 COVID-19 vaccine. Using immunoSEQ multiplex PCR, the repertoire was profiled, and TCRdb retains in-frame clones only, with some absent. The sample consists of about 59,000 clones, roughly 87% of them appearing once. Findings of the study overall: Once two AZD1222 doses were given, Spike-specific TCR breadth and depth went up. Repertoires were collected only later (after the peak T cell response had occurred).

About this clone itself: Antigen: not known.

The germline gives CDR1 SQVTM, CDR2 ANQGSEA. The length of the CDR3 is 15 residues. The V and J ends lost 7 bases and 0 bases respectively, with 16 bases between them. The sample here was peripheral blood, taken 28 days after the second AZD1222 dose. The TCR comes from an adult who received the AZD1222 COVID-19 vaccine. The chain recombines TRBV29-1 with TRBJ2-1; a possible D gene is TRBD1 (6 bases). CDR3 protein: CSADRTGSSYNEQFF. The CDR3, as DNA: TGCAGCGCCGACCGAACAGGGAGCTCCTACAATGAGCAGTTCTTC.